Listed here are 5 T cell receptor beta chains from one sample, sequenced in a study of blood T cells in healthy people across ages. The authors ran a second PCR of roughly 6 to 12 cycles using a sample-barcoded 5' primer and a J-beta primer mix. In TCRdb, the 5' RACE reads were re-called with MiXCR into one record per CDR3 protein. Among roughly 680,000 distinct CDR3 sequences listed, around 45% were seen once. The source material was blood. These receptor sequences come from a woman in her sixties in good health.

There are a few counts of this clonotype. The chain uses TRBV4-3 and TRBJ1-1; possibly TRBD1 for D (6 bases). Trimming cost V 2 bases and J 4 bases, with 8 bases left between them. The CDR3 has 13 residues. CDR1 and CDR2 (germline): LGHNA, YSLEER. The CDR3 DNA is TGCGCCAGCAGCCAAACAGGGACCACTGAAGCTTTCTTT. This sequence encodes CASSQTGTTEAFF.

This clonotype was seen a few times. The V gene is TRBV28, the J gene TRBJ2-3, with D perhaps matching TRBD1 (5 bases). The CDR3 consists of 17 residues. Germline CDR1 and CDR2: MDHEN and SYDVKM. Trimming stripped 5 bases from V and 2 bases from J, with 20 bases between. The CDR3 loop is CASSVDRQGGSTDTQYF. The CDR3 bases are TGTGCCAGCAGTGTAGACCGGCAGGGTGGTTCCACAGATACGCAGTATTTT.

V gene TRBV15 combines with J gene TRBJ2-1; D gene uncertain. The germline CDR1 and CDR2 sequences are LNHNV and YYDKDF (reference sequence). This CDR3 is built from 17 residues. Trimming pared 1 base from V and 0 bases from J, leaving 13 bases between. Here the CDR3 DNA reads TGTGCCACCAGCAGAGGGTATGCCATTAGCTCCTACAATGAGCAGTTCTTC. Translated: CATSRGYAISSYNEQFF. The whole variable domain, remainder taken from reference TRBV15 and TRBJ2-1, is DAMVIQNPRYQVTQFGKPVTLSCSQTLNHNVMYWYQQKSSQAPKLLFHYYDKDFNNEADTPDNFQSRRPNTSFCFLDIRSPGLGDTAMYLCATSRGYAISSYNEQFFGPGTRLTVL.

This chain uses TRBV3-1 with TRBJ2-7, with a possible D match to TRBD2 (5 bases). Germline lookup yields CDR1 LGHDT and CDR2 YNNKEL (reference sequence). The V gene lost 10 bases and the J gene lost 7 bases, with 17 bases spanning the gap. The CDR3 consists of 12 residues. The CDR3: CATRTGLGEQYF. For the CDR3, the DNA is TGTGCCACCCGGACTGGCCTAGGGGAGCAGTACTTC.

The chain recombines TRBV5-1 with TRBJ2-7; 8 positions agree with TRBD2. Germline V CDR1 and CDR2: SGHRS, YFSETQ. The CDR3 contains 14 residues. Trimming took 4 bases from V and 2 from J; bases not matched to a gene: 5. The CDR3 bases are TGCGCCAGCAGCCCAGCGGGAGTTCCCTACGAGCAGTACTTC. It specifies CASSPAGVPYEQYF.